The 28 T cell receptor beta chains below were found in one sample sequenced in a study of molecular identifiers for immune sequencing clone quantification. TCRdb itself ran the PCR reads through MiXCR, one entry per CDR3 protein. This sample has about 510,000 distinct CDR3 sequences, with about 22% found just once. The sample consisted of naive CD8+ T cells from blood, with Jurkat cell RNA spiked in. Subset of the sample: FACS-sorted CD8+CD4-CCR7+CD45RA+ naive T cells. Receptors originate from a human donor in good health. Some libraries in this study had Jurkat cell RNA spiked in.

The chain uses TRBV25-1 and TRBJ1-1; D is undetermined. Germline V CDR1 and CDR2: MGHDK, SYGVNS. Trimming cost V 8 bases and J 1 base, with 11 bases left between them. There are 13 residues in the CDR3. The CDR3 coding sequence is TGTGCCAGCGGATATACTTCGAACACTGAAGCTTTCTTT. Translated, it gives CASGYTSNTEAFF.

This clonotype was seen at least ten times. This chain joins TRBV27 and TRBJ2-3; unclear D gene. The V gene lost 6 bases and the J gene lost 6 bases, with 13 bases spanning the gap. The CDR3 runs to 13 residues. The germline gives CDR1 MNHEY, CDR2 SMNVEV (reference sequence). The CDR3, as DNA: TGTGCCAGCAGCCTTTATCCCCAGGATACGCAGTATTTT. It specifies CASSLYPQDTQYF.

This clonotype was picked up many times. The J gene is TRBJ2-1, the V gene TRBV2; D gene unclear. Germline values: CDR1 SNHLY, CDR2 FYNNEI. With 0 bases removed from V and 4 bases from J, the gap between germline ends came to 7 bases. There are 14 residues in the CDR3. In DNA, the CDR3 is TGTGCCAGCAGTGAAGCTAGCAGGTACAATGAGCAGTTCTTC. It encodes CASSEASRYNEQFF. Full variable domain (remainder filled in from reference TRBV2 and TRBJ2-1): EPEVTQTPSHQVTQMGQEVILRCVPISNHLYFYWYRQILGQKVEFLVSFYNNEISEKSEIFDDQFSVERPDGSNFTLKIRSTKLEDSAMYFCASSEASRYNEQFFGPGTRLTVL.

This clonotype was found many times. CDR3 protein: CSVEGGSGRARADTQYF. The CDR3 DNA is TGCAGCGTTGAAGGGGGTAGCGGGAGGGCCCGGGCAGATACGCAGTATTTT. V usage is TRBV29-1 and J usage is TRBJ2-3, with 11 bases aligning to TRBD2. The V segment lost 1 base and the J segment 4 bases; nucleotides outside the gene matches: 10. Germline loops: CDR1 SQVTM, CDR2 ANQGSEA. CDR3 length: 17 amino acids.

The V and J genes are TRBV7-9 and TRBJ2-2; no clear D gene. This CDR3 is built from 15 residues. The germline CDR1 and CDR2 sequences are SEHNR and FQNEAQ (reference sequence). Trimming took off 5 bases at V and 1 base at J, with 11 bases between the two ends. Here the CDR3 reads CASSPGLQNTGELFF. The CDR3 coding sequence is TGTGCCAGCAGCCCTGGGCTCCAGAACACCGGGGAGCTGTTTTTT.

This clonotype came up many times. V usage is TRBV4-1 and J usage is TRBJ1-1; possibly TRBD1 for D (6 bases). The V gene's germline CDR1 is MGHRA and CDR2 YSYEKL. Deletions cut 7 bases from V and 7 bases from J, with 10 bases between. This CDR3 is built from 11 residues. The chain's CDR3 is CASKKTGEAFF. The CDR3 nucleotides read TGCGCCAGCAAGAAGACAGGTGAAGCTTTCTTT.

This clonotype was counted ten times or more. Written as DNA, the CDR3 is TGTGCCAGCAGTCCCAGTGGCTCACCCCTCCACTTT. Amino acid sequence: CASSPSGSPLHF. The rearrangement links TRBV28 to TRBJ1-6; D unresolved. The V end lost 5 bases, the J end lost 10 bases, and 9 bases lay between the germline ends. Germline lookup yields CDR1 MDHEN and CDR2 SYDVKM. This CDR3 region has 12 residues.

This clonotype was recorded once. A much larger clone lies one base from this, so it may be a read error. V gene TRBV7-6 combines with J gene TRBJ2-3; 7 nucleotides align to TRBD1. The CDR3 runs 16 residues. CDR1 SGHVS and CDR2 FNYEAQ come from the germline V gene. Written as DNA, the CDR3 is TGTGCCAACAGCTCCCGAATGGGACAGAACACAGATACGCAGTATTTT. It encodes CANSSRMGQNTDTQYF. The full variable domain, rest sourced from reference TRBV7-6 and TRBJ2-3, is GAGVSQSPRYKVTKRGQDVALRCDPISGHVSLYWYRQALGQGPEFLTYFNYEAQQDKSGLPNDRFSAERPEGSISTLTIQRTEQRDSAMYRCANSSRMGQNTDTQYFGPGTRLTVL.

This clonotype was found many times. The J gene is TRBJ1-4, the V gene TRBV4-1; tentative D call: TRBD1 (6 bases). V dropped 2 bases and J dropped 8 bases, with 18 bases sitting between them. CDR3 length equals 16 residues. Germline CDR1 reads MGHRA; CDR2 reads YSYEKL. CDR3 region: CASSQPPETGEEKLFF. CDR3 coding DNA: TGCGCCAGCAGCCAACCACCTGAGACAGGCGAGGAAAAACTGTTTTTT.

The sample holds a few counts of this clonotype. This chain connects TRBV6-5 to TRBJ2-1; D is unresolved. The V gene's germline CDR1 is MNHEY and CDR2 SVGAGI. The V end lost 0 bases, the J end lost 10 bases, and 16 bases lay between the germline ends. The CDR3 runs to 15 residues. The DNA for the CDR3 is TGTGCCAGCAGTTACTCGAGTGGCCAAGTGGGAGAGCAGTTCTTC. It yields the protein CASSYSSGQVGEQFF.

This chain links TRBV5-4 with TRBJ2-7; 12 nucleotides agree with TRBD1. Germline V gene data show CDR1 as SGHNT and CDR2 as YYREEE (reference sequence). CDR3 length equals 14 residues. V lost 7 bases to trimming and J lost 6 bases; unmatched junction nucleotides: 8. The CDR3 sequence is CASGPGQGAFEQYF. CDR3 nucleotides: TGTGCCAGCGGCCCGGGACAGGGGGCATTCGAGCAGTACTTC.

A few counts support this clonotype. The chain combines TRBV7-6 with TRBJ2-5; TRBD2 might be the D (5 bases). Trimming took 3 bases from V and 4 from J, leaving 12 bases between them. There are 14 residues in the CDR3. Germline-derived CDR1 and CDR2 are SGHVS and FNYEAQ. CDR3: CASSFVLRGETQYF. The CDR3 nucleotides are TGTGCCAGCAGCTTCGTCCTCCGGGGAGAGACCCAGTACTTC.

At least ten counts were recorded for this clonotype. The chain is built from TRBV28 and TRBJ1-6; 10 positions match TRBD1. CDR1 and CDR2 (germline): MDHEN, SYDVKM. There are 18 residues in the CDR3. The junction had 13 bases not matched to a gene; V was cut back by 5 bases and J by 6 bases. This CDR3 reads CASSPARFDRGLNSPLHF. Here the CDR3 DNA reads TGTGCCAGCAGTCCTGCAAGATTCGACAGGGGGCTTAATTCACCCCTCCACTTT. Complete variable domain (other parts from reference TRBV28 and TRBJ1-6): DVKVTQSSRYLVKRTGEKVFLECVQDMDHENMFWYRQDPGLGLRLIYFSYDVKMKEKGDIPEGYSVSREKKERFSLILESASTNQTSMYLCASSPARFDRGLNSPLHFGNGTRLTVT.

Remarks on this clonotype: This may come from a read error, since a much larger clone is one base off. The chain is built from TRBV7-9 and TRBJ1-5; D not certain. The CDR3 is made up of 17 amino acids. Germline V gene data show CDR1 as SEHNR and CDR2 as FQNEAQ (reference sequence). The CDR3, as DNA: TGTGCCAGCAGCTTAGATCTGGGGTCGGGTGCCAATCAGCTCCAGCATTTT. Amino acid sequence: CASSLDLGSGANQLQHF.

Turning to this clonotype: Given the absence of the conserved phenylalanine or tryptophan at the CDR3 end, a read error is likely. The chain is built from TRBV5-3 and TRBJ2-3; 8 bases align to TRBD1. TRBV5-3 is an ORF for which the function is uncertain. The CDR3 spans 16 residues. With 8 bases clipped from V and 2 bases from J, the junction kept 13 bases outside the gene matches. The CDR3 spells CASSPPGGADTDTQYL. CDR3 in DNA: TGTGCCAGCAGCCCACCAGGGGGCGCAGACACAGATACGCAGTATCTT.

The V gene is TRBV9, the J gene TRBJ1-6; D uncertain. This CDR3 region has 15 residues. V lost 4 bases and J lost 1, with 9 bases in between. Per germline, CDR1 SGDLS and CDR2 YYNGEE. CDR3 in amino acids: CASSLIGSYNSPLHF. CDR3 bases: TGTGCCAGCAGCTTGATAGGGTCCTATAATTCACCCCTCCACTTT. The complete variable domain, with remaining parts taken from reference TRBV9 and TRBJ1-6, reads DSGVTQTPKHLITATGQRVTLRCSPRSGDLSVYWYQQSLDQGLQFLIQYYNGEERAKGNILERFSAQQFPDLHSELNLSSLELGDSALYFCASSLIGSYNSPLHFGNGTRLTVT.

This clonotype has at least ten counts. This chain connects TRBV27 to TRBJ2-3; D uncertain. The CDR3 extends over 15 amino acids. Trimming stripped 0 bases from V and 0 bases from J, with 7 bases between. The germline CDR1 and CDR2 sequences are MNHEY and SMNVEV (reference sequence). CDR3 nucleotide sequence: TGTGCCAGCAGTTTATCCCCTACAAGCACAGATACGCAGTATTTT. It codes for CASSLSPTSTDTQYF.

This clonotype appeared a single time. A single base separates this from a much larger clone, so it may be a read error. CDR3 sequence (DNA): TGTGCCAGCAGTGGGAACACCAGCGTCGGCAATCAGCCCCAGCATTTT. Its protein is CASSGNTSVGNQPQHF. The chain carries TRBV2 and TRBJ1-5; D remains ambiguous. The CDR3 extends over 16 amino acids. Trimming stripped 4 bases from V and 2 bases from J, with 15 bases between. Germline V gene sequence: CDR1 SNHLY, CDR2 FYNNEI.

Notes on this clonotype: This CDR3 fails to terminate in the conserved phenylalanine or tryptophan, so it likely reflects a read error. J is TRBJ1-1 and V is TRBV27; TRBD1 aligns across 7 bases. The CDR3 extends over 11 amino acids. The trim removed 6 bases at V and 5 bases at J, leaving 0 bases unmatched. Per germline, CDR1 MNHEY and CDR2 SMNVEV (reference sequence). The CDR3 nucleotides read TGTGCCAGCAGGACAGGGACTGAAGCTTTCCTT. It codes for CASRTGTEAFL.

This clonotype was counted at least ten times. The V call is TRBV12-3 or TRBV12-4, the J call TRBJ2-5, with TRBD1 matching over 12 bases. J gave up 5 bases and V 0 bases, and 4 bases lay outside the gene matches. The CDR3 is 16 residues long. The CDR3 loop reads CASSLAMGQGAETQYF. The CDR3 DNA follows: TGTGCCAGCAGTTTAGCGATGGGACAGGGGGCCGAGACCCAGTACTTC.

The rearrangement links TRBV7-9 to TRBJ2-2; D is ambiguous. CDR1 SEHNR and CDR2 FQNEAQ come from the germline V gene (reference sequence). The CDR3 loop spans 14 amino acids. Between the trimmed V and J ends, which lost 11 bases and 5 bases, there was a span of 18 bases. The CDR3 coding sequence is TGTGCCTGCACCACCACCGAGGAGACCGGGGAGCTGTTTTTT. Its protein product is CACTTTEETGELFF. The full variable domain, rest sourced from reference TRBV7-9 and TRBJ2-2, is DTGVSQNPRHKITKRGQNVTFRCDPISEHNRLYWYRQTLGQGPEFLTYFQNEAQLEKSRLLSDRFSAERPKGSFSTLEIQRTEQGDSAMYLCACTTTEETGELFFGEGSRLTVL.

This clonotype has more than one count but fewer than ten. The CDR3 is CASSQRIRDASYEQYF. The CDR3 DNA reads TGTGCCAGCAGTCAACGGATCCGGGACGCCTCCTACGAGCAGTACTTC. The genes are TRBV13 and TRBJ2-7; D may match TRBD1 or TRBD2 (5 bases each). Germline V lookup: CDR1 PRHDT, CDR2 FYEKMQ (reference sequence). Trimming stripped 6 bases from V and 0 bases from J, with 18 bases between. The CDR3 is made up of 16 amino acids.

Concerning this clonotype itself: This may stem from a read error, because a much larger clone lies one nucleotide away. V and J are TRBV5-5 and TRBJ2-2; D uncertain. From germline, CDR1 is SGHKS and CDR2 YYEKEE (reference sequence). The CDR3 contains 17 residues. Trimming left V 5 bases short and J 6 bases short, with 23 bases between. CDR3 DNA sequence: TGTGCCAGCAGTCGGGCCCCCCCATCCCCCAACGCCGGGGAGCTGTTTTTT. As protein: CASSRAPPSPNAGELFF.

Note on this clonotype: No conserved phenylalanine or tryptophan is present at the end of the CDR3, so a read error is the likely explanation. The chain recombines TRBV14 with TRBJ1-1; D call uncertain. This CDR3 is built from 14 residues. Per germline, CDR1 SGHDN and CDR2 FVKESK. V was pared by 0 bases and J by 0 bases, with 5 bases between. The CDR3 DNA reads TGTGCCAGCAGCCAAGATCCGATGAACACTGAAGCTTTCCTT. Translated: CASSQDPMNTEAFL.

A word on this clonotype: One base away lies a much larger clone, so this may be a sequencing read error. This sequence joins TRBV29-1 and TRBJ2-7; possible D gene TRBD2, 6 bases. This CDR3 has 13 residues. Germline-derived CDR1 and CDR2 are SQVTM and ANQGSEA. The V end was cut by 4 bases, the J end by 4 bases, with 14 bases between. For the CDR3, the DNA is TGCAGCGTTGCCGGGGAGGTTGGTTACGAGCAGTACTTC. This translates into CSVAGEVGYEQYF.

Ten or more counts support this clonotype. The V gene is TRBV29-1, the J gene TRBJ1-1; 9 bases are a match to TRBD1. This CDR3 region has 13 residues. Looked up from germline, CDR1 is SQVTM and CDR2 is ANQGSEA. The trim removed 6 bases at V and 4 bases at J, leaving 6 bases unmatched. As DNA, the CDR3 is TGCAGCGTGGGACAGGGCTTGGCCACTGAAGCTTTCTTT. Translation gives CSVGQGLATEAFF.

This CDR3 is CASSQGASRYNEQFF. In DNA, the CDR3 is TGTGCCAGCAGCCAAGGTGCCTCACGATACAATGAGCAGTTCTTC. J is TRBJ2-1 and V is TRBV14; no definite D call. This CDR3 is built from 15 residues. V lost 1 base and J 4 bases, leaving 11 bases between the germline ends. Germline loops: CDR1 SGHDN, CDR2 FVKESK.

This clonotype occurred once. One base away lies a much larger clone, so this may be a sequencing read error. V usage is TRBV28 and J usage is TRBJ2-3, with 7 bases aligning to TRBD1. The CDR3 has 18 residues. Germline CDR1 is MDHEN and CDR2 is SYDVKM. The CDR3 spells CASSPIGGGDRDTGTQYF. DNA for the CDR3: TGTGCCAGCAGTCCCATTGGGGGTGGGGACAGAGACACAGGTACGCAGTATTTT. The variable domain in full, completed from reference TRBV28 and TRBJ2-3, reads DVKVTQSSRYLVKRTGEKVFLECVQDMDHENMFWYRQDPGLGLRLIYFSYDVKMKEKGDIPEGYSVSREKKERFSLILESASTNQTSMYLCASSPIGGGDRDTGTQYFGPGTRLTVL.